A selection of T cell receptor beta chains follows, all from one sample in a study of cytomegalovirus exposure and HLA in healthy donors. Sequencing was performed with immunoSEQ multiplex PCR; in TCRdb, only in-frame clones are kept and a portion is missing. The sample includes 150,000 to 200,000 clones, about three quarters of them seen just once. The sample comprised PBMCs. The receptors stem from a woman in her twenties or thirties in good health and CMV-seronegative. Each CDR3 is given with its conserved first and last residue. The D gene is left open where the match is weak.

V gene	J gene	CDR3 length	D gene	CDR3 protein	CDR3 DNA
TRBV5-1	TRBJ1-6	13	.	CASSLSRDSPLHF	TGCGCCAGCAGCTTGTCCAGGGATTCACCCCTCCACTTT
TRBV19	TRBJ1-2	15	TRBD1	CASSPRTGTYNGYTF	TGTGCCAGTAGTCCGCGGACAGGGACCTATAATGGCTACACCTTC
TRBV13	TRBJ2-7	14	.	CASSPSRGSYEQYF	TGTGCCAGCAGCCCCTCCAGGGGTTCCTACGAGCAGTACTTC
TRBV5-1	TRBJ1-5	15	.	CASSLVPGGNQPQHF	TGCGCCAGCAGCTTGGTCCCCGGTGGCAATCAGCCCCAGCATTTT
TRBV11-2	TRBJ1-4	13	.	CASTPRANEKLFF	TGTGCCAGCACCCCCCGCGCTAATGAAAAACTGTTTTTT
TRBV18	TRBJ1-2	17	TRBD1	CASSPLQGIGANYGYTF	TGTGCCAGCTCACCACTACAGGGGATCGGGGCTAACTATGGCTACACCTTC
TRBV2	TRBJ2-7	16	.	CASSPLGTTSSYEQYF	TGTGCCAGCAGCCCCCTGGGGACAACTAGCTCCTACGAGCAGTACTTC
TRBV14	TRBJ2-1	15	.	CASSPRQESYNEQFF	TGTGCCAGCAGCCCCCGACAAGAATCCTACAATGAGCAGTTCTTC
TRBV13	TRBJ2-3	13	TRBD2	CASSYLAADTQYF	TGTGCCAGCAGCTACCTAGCGGCAGATACGCAGTATTTT
TRBV7-6	TRBJ1-1	14	.	CASSLVSGNTEAFF	TGTGCCAGCAGCTTAGTTTCGGGGAACACTGAAGCTTTCTTT
TRBV9	TRBJ1-1	14	TRBD1	CASSVGGQGARAFF	TGTGCCAGCAGCGTTGGTGGACAGGGGGCGCGGGCTTTCTTT
TRBV19	TRBJ1-1	15	.	CASSILGSMNTEAFF	TGTGCCAGTAGTATACTGGGCTCGATGAACACTGAAGCTTTCTTT
TRBV21-1	TRBJ1-1	12	.	CASSKSRAEAFF	TGTGCCAGCAGCAAATCGCGGGCTGAAGCTTTCTTT
TRBV7-8	TRBJ2-7	15	TRBD1	CASSLVRDRVYEQYF	TGTGCCAGCAGCTTAGTACGGGACAGGGTCTACGAGCAGTACTTC
TRBV6-5	TRBJ1-1	15	.	CASSADRSPNTEAFF	TGTGCCAGCAGTGCCGACAGGTCCCCGAACACTGAAGCTTTCTTT
TRBV18	TRBJ1-4	13	.	CASSEQGWEKLFF	TGTGCCAGCTCAGAACAGGGATGGGAAAAACTGTTTTTT